This T cell receptor beta chain was recorded in a study of blood T cell repertoires in COVID-19. V was trimmed by 6 bases and J by 9 bases, leaving 12 bases between them. The germline V gene encodes CDR1 LNHDA and CDR2 SQIVND (reference sequence). The CDR3 covers 12 residues. Only in-frame clones appear in the TCRdb table, and some are missing; sequencing was by immunoSEQ multiplex PCR. The data hold some 270,000 clones, with roughly 86% observed a single time. This clone was observed once. Sequencing input: peripheral blood. The chain links TRBV19 to TRBJ2-1; no reliable D call. This TCR was recovered from an older woman who had recovered from COVID-19. In DNA form, the CDR3 reads TGTGCCAGTAGGAAGAACGTCGGTGAGCAGTTCTTC. Encoded protein: CASRKNVGEQFF.